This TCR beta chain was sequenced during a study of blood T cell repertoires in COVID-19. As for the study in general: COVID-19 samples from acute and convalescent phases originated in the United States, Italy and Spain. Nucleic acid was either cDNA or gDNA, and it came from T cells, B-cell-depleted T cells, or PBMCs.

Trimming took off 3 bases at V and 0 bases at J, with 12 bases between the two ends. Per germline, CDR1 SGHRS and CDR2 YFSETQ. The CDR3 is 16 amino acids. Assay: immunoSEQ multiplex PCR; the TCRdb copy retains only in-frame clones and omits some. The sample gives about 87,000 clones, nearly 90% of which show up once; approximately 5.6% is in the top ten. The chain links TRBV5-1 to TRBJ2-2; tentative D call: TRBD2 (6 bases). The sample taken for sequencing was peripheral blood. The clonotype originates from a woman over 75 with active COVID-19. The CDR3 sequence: CASSWPGAPNTGELFF. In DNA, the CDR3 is TGCGCCAGCAGCTGGCCGGGAGCGCCGAACACCGGGGAGCTGTTTTTT.